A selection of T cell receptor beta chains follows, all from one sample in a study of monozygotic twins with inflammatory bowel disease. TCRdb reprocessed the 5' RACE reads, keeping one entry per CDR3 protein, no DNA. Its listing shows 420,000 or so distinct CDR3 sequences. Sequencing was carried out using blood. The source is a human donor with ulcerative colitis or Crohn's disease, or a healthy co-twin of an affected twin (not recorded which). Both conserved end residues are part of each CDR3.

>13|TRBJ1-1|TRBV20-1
CSATTGENTEAFF
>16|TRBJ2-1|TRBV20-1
CSAAGTSVLFYNEQFF
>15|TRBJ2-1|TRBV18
CASSPPTGGFNEQFF
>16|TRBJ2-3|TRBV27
CASSLSGRSLTDTQYF
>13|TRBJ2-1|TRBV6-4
CASSDWAGNEQFF
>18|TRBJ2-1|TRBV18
CASSPRPRTGAAYNEQFF
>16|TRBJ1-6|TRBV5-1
CASSWGGQTLNSPLHF
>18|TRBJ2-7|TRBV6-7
CASSYLKRGLAATYEQYF
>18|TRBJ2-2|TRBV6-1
CAISEGLPGQGAREELFF
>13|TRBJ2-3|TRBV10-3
CAIGGRGPDTQYF
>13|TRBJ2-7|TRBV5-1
CASSLERTYEQYF
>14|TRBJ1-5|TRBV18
CASSPMGAQQPQHF
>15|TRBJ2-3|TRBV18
CASSRAKGGTDTQYF
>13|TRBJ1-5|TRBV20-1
CSAIQDPGQPQHF
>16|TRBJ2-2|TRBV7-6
CASSVPSGLVTGELFF
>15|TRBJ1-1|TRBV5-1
CASSSSGGLNTEAFF
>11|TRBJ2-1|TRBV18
CASSPNNEQFF
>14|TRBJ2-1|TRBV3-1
CASSQGRGYNEQFF
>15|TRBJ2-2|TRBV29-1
CSVEDPWSFTGELFF
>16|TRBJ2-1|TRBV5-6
CASSPDRAGLINEQFF
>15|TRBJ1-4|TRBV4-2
CASSRNRGLNEKLFF
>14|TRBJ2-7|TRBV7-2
CASRQDRVRHEQYF